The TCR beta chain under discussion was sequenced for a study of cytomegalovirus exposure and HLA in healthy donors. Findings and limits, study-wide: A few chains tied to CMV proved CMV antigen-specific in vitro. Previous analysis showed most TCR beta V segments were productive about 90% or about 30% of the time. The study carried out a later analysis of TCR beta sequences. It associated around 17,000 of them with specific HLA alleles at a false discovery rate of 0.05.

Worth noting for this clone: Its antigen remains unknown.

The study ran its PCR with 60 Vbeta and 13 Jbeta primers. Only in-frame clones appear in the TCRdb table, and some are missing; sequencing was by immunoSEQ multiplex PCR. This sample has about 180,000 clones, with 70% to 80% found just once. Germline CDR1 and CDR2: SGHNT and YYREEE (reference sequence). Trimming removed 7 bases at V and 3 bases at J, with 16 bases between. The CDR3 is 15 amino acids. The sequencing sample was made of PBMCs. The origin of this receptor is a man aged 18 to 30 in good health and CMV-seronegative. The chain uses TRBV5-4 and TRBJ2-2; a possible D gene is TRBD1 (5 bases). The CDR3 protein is CASQIDRGDTGELFF. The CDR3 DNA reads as TGTGCCAGCCAGATCGATAGGGGTGACACCGGGGAGCTGTTTTTT.